Shown below are 32 T cell receptor beta chains from a single sample sequenced in a study of control samples from healthy donors and cancer patients. TCRdb keeps only in-frame clones here, not all; method: immunoSEQ multiplex PCR. The data hold around 48,000 clones, with about 94% observed a single time. The specimen was PBMCs. All receptors derive from a woman aged 45-65 years with head and neck cancer.

A single count supports this clone. The chain links TRBV5-6 to TRBJ1-1, with D maybe TRBD1 (6 bases). The CDR3 spans 16 residues. V shed 0 bases and J shed 1 base, with 13 bases lying between them. Germline lookup yields CDR1 SGHDT and CDR2 YYEEEE. In nucleotides, the CDR3 is TGTGCCAGCAGCTTGGTAGGGACACCCCAGAACACTGAAGCTTTCTTT. Amino acid sequence: CASSLVGTPQNTEAFF.

This chain connects TRBV5-1 to TRBJ2-1; no firm D call. Looked up from germline, CDR1 is SGHRS and CDR2 is YFSETQ. The CDR3 totals 11 residues. V lost 7 bases and J lost 5, with 7 bases in between. For the CDR3, the DNA is TGCGCCAGCCACCGGGACAATGAGCAGTTCTTC. It translates to CASHRDNEQFF.

V is TRBV28 and J is TRBJ2-3, with 12 bases matching TRBD2. Looked up from germline, CDR1 is MDHEN and CDR2 is SYDVKM. Trimming cost V 5 bases and J 2 bases; bases outside gene matches: 2. This CDR3 spans 15 amino acids. The CDR3 sequence: CASSLAGGTTDTQYF. The DNA of the CDR3 is TGTGCCAGCAGTCTAGCGGGAGGGACCACAGATACGCAGTATTTT.

The J gene is TRBJ2-7, the V gene TRBV6-5, with 8 bases lining up with TRBD1. The germline V gene has CDR1 MNHEY and CDR2 SVGAGI. The CDR3 has 15 residues. Trimming at V came to 7 bases and at J to 4 bases, leaving 12 bases not matched to a gene. The CDR3 bases are TGTGCCAGCACTTCAGGCTGGACAGGGCTTTACGAGCAGTACTTC. Amino acid sequence: CASTSGWTGLYEQYF.

This rearrangement joins TRBV6-5 to TRBJ2-2, with TRBD1 matching over 8 bases. V was clipped by 7 bases and J by 3 bases; unmatched bases: 4. CDR1 MNHEY and CDR2 SVGAGI come from the germline V gene. There are 14 residues in the CDR3. The CDR3 coding sequence is TGTGCCAGCACCAGGGGGCTGGACACCGGGGAGCTGTTTTTT. It specifies CASTRGLDTGELFF.

J is TRBJ1-1 and V is TRBV10-3; 7 bases match TRBD1. This CDR3 is 14 amino acids long. The germline V gene encodes CDR1 ENHRY and CDR2 SYGVKD. V shed 8 bases, J shed 0 bases, and the junction held 6 bases outside the gene matches. This CDR3 reads CAIASGQLNTEAFF. CDR3 nucleotide sequence: TGTGCCATCGCTTCGGGACAGCTGAACACTGAAGCTTTCTTT.

V gene TRBV29-1 combines with J gene TRBJ1-4; TRBD1 is a possible D gene (6 bases). Germline V gives CDR1 SQVTM, CDR2 ANQGSEA. The CDR3 spans 14 residues. With 6 bases removed from V and 8 bases from J, the gap between germline ends came to 19 bases. The CDR3, as DNA: TGCAGCGTCACCGAATGGGGGCATGAAGAAAAACTGTTTTTT. Translation: CSVTEWGHEEKLFF. Supplemented by reference TRBV29-1 and TRBJ1-4, the full variable domain reads SAVISQKPSRDICQRGTSLTIQCQVDSQVTMMFWYRQQPGQSLTLIATANQGSEATYESGFVIDKFPISRPNLTFSTLTVSNMSPEDSSIYLCSVTEWGHEEKLFFGSGTQLSVL.

The J gene is TRBJ1-6, the V gene TRBV21-1. TRBV21-1 is annotated as a pseudogene. This CDR3 has 16 residues. CDR3 residues: CASSPTKGDSNSPLHF. The CDR3, as DNA: TGTGCCAGCAGCCCGACCAAAGGCGATTCTAATTCACCCCTCCACTTT.

This chain joins TRBV18 and TRBJ2-7; 10 nucleotides agree with TRBD1. The CDR3 contains 14 residues. Germline V CDR1 and CDR2: KGHSH, LQKENI. V shed 6 bases, J shed 5 bases, and the junction held 7 bases outside the gene matches. Here the CDR3 DNA reads TGTGCCAGCTCCCTCGGGACAGGGGCCAACGAGCAGTACTTC. It translates to CASSLGTGANEQYF.

The rearrangement links TRBV4-3 to TRBJ2-1; TRBD1 is a possible D gene (5 bases). CDR1 and CDR2 (germline): LGHNA, YSLEER. The CDR3 consists of 15 residues. The ends were cut back, 0 bases at V and 5 bases at J, with 11 bases in the middle. The CDR3 loop is CASSQDSRVNNEQFF. CDR3 DNA sequence: TGCGCCAGCAGCCAAGATTCCAGGGTCAACAATGAGCAGTTCTTC.

The CDR3 protein is CATSDLTGSPLHF. Written as DNA, the CDR3 is TGTGCCACCAGTGATTTGACCGGATCACCCCTCCACTTT. The chain couples TRBV24-1 to TRBJ1-6; D uncertain. This CDR3 region has 13 residues. V lost 0 bases, J lost 10 bases, and 6 bases lay in between. Looked up from germline, CDR1 is KGHDR and CDR2 is SFDVKD.

This sequence joins TRBV7-6 and TRBJ1-1; D perhaps matches TRBD1 (6 bases). This CDR3 spans 14 amino acids. V gave up 2 bases and J gave up 3 bases, with 10 bases separating them. In germline, CDR1 is SGHVS, CDR2 FNYEAQ. The CDR3 loop reads CASSLLNRDTEAFF. In nucleotides, the CDR3 is TGTGCCAGCAGCTTATTAAACAGGGACACTGAAGCTTTCTTT. Using reference TRBV7-6 and TRBJ1-1 for the parts outside the CDR3, the full variable domain is GAGVSQSPRYKVTKRGQDVALRCDPISGHVSLYWYRQALGQGPEFLTYFNYEAQQDKSGLPNDRFSAERPEGSISTLTIQRTEQRDSAMYRCASSLLNRDTEAFFGQGTRLTVV.

The rearrangement uses TRBV7-6 and TRBJ2-5; 12 bases match TRBD2. CDR1 and CDR2 from the germline V gene are SGHVS and FNYEAQ. The CDR3 runs 15 residues. J gave up 2 bases and V 5 bases, and 3 bases lay outside the gene matches. The CDR3 nucleotides are TGTGCCAGCAGCCCGGGACTAGCGGGTCAAGAGACCCAGTACTTC. It translates to CASSPGLAGQETQYF.

The rearrangement links TRBV7-2 to TRBJ2-5; D may be TRBD1 or TRBD2 (5 bases each). Germline lookup yields CDR1 SGHTA and CDR2 FQGNSA. V shed 3 bases and J shed 7 bases, with 15 bases lying between them. The CDR3 spans 14 residues. The chain's CDR3 is CASSFPGPGRTQYF. DNA for the CDR3: TGTGCCAGCAGCTTCCCGGGGCCAGGGAGGACCCAGTACTTC.

The rearrangement joins TRBV4-3 to TRBJ2-1; TRBD2 aligns across 9 bases. The V segment lost 4 bases and the J segment 0 bases; nucleotides outside the gene matches: 1. Looked up from germline, CDR1 is LGHNA and CDR2 is YSLEER. The CDR3 extends over 15 amino acids. In nucleotides, the CDR3 is TGCGCCAGCAGCCTTAGCGGGAGCTCCTACAATGAGCAGTTCTTC. Its protein product is CASSLSGSSYNEQFF.

The chain joins TRBV12-3 or TRBV12-4 to TRBJ2-2; D not resolved. This CDR3 has 12 amino acids. V lost 3 bases and J 3 bases, leaving 2 bases between the germline ends. The CDR3 DNA reads as TGTGCCAGCAGTTTTTACACCGGGGAGCTGTTTTTT. Protein: CASSFYTGELFF.

This chain connects TRBV29-1 to TRBJ2-1, with 7 bases identical to TRBD2. Germline values: CDR1 SQVTM, CDR2 ANQGSEA. The CDR3 has 13 residues. V dropped 7 bases and J dropped 4; count of bases not matched to a gene: 7. CDR3 nucleotide sequence: TGCAGCGCCGCGACTAGCCAGTACAATGAGCAGTTCTTC. It codes for CSAATSQYNEQFF.

The chain carries TRBV10-3 and TRBJ2-7; 7 bases line up with TRBD2. This CDR3 has 16 amino acids. Unmatched junction bases numbered 7, after V lost 0 bases and J lost 2 bases. Germline values: CDR1 ENHRY, CDR2 SYGVKD. This CDR3 is CAISESRGLGAYEQYF. Here the CDR3 DNA reads TGTGCCATCAGTGAGTCGAGAGGACTAGGGGCCTACGAGCAGTACTTC.

V gene TRBV27 combines with J gene TRBJ2-7; a weak D match, TRBD2 (7 bases). The CDR3 spans 13 residues. From germline, CDR1 is MNHEY and CDR2 SMNVEV (reference sequence). V lost 6 bases and J 7 bases, leaving 16 bases between the germline ends. The DNA for the CDR3 is TGTGCCAGCAGACCGATAGGGGGGGGTGAGCAGTACTTC. Its protein is CASRPIGGGEQYF.

The chain has TRBV5-4 and TRBJ2-5; 12 bases line up with TRBD2. V lost 3 bases, J lost 4 bases, and 7 bases stayed unmatched. The CDR3 spans 16 residues. The germline CDR1 and CDR2 sequences are SGHNT and YYREEE (reference sequence). The CDR3: CASSSPQTSGGETQYF. Written as DNA, the CDR3 is TGTGCCAGCAGCTCCCCACAGACTAGCGGGGGAGAGACCCAGTACTTC.

The chain joins TRBV4-1 to TRBJ2-7; 9 nucleotides align to TRBD2. In germline, CDR1 is MGHRA, CDR2 YSYEKL. With V trimmed by 1 base and J by 2 bases, 3 bases remained unmatched. This CDR3 region has 15 residues. CDR3 DNA sequence: TGCGCCAGCAGCCAAGGACTAGCGGCCCCCTACGAGCAGTACTTC. This codes for CASSQGLAAPYEQYF.

The chain combines TRBV6-5 with TRBJ2-6; D ambiguous. The V end was cut by 8 bases, the J end by 0 bases, with 11 bases between. The germline CDR1 and CDR2 sequences are MNHEY and SVGAGI. The CDR3 spans 15 residues. The CDR3 bases are TGTGCCAGCGGCGACTGGATCTCTGGGGCCAACGTCCTGACTTTC. It encodes CASGDWISGANVLTF.

This chain uses TRBV13 with TRBJ2-1; 9 bases fit TRBD2. Germline V gene lookup returns CDR1 PRHDT and CDR2 FYEKMQ (reference sequence). The CDR3 extends over 15 amino acids. Trimming removed 11 bases from V and 0 bases from J; junction bases left unmatched: 8. The CDR3 protein is CAGGLSGSSYNEQFF. The DNA for the CDR3 is TGTGCCGGGGGACTTAGCGGGAGCTCCTACAATGAGCAGTTCTTC.

Note on this clone: The sample carries other DNA sequences with the same CDR3. The genes are TRBV6-1 and TRBJ2-7; 7 bases align to TRBD1. Germline V CDR1 and CDR2: MNHNS, SASEGT. This CDR3 contains 14 residues. V gave up 3 bases and J gave up 0 bases; unmatched junction bases: 2. For the CDR3, the DNA is TGTGCCAGCAGTGAGGGGGACAGCTCCTACGAGCAGTACTTC. It specifies CASSEGDSSYEQYF.

V gene TRBV27 combines with J gene TRBJ2-5, with 7 bases fitting TRBD1. The CDR3 length is 15 residues. The V and J ends lost 0 bases and 4 bases, in that order; junction bases with no gene match: 5. CDR1 is MNHEY, CDR2 SMNVEV, per germline (reference sequence). DNA of the CDR3: TGTGCCAGCAGTTTATCAGGGGGCGGAGGAGAGACCCAGTACTTC. Protein product: CASSLSGGGGETQYF.

V usage is TRBV5-1 and J usage is TRBJ1-1, with D perhaps matching TRBD1 (5 bases). CDR3 length equals 14 residues. CDR1 SGHRS and CDR2 YFSETQ come from the germline V gene. V was clipped by 4 bases and J by 0 bases, with 10 bases between them. CDR3 nucleotide sequence: TGCGCCAGCAGCACCGGGGCTATGAACACTGAAGCTTTCTTT. This encodes CASSTGAMNTEAFF.

This chain uses TRBV7-2 with TRBJ2-6, with D unclear. V lost 4 bases, J lost 0 bases, and 7 bases lay in between. This CDR3 comprises 15 residues. The germline V gene has CDR1 SGHTA and CDR2 FQGNSA. CDR3: CASSSYISGANVLTF. The DNA of the CDR3 is TGTGCCAGCAGCTCCTACATCTCTGGGGCCAACGTCCTGACTTTC.

This clone was counted a few times. Here the CDR3 reads CASSLDGQIYGYTF. The CDR3, as DNA: TGTGCCAGCAGCTTAGACGGACAGATCTATGGCTACACCTTC. V usage is TRBV7-9 and J usage is TRBJ1-2, with a weak D call TRBD1 (6 bases). The germline CDR1 and CDR2 sequences are SEHNR and FQNEAQ (reference sequence). V lost 1 base and J 4 bases, leaving 10 bases between the germline ends. This CDR3 has 14 residues.

The CDR3 DNA reads as TGTGCAAGTCGCTCCCTCCTCGCCGGGGAGCTGTTTTTT. Amino acid sequence: CASRSLLAGELFF. The chain combines TRBV12-2 with TRBJ2-2; TRBD2 is taken as the D call from the table, unchecked against the DNA. TRBV12-2 is given as a pseudogene. The CDR3 is 13 residues long.

This clone was found once. The V gene is TRBV6-5, the J gene TRBJ1-1; 9 bases agree with TRBD1. The germline CDR1 and CDR2 sequences are MNHEY and SVGAGI. This CDR3 region has 13 residues. J was trimmed by 3 bases and V by 9 bases; bases with no gene match: 5. As DNA, the CDR3 is TGTGCCAGTGGACAGGGGCTGCACACTGAAGCTTTCTTT. Protein sequence: CASGQGLHTEAFF.

The chain couples TRBV27 to TRBJ2-6; unclear D gene. The CDR3 runs to 13 residues. Germline assignment: CDR1 MNHEY and CDR2 SMNVEV (reference sequence). The V end was cut by 6 bases, the J end by 1 base, with 4 bases between. CDR3 sequence reads: CASRRSGANVLTF. The CDR3, as DNA: TGTGCCAGCAGAAGGTCTGGGGCCAACGTCCTGACTTTC.

The CDR3, as DNA: TGCGCCAGCAGACAAGCGTTTGGGACAGCCTATGGCTACACCTTC. Protein sequence: CASRQAFGTAYGYTF. V usage is TRBV5-1 and J usage is TRBJ1-2; the match to TRBD1 covers 7 bases. The CDR3 totals 15 residues. V lost 5 bases to trimming and J lost 4 bases; unmatched junction nucleotides: 11. Germline V lookup: CDR1 SGHRS, CDR2 YFSETQ.